A single T cell receptor beta chain is shown here with its context. Its antigen is still unknown. The sample belongs to a study of cytomegalovirus exposure and HLA in healthy donors. Study results and limitations: Investigators reported some 150 TCR beta chains as tied to cytomegalovirus. In vitro testing confirmed a few CMV-associated chains as specific for CMV antigens. When analyzed later, the rates of TCR association showed variation by HLA locus, with DRB1 the most and HLA-C the fewest.

The study ran its PCR with 60 Vbeta and 13 Jbeta primers. This table comes from immunoSEQ multiplex PCR, and its TCRdb copy is limited to in-frame clones, with some not included. Of approximately 150,000 clones in the sample, around 80% were seen once. The origin of this receptor is a female donor in good health and CMV-seronegative. The sequencing sample was made of PBMCs.

DNA for the CDR3: TGTGCCAGCAGCACTGGACTAGCCGGTACGCAGTATTTT. Translating it yields CASSTGLAGTQYF. The rearrangement links TRBV11-2 to TRBJ2-3, with 8 bases lining up with TRBD2. This CDR3 is 13 amino acids long. Germline CDR1 reads SGHAT; CDR2 reads FQNNGV. Unmatched junction bases numbered 6, after V lost 5 bases and J lost 8 bases.